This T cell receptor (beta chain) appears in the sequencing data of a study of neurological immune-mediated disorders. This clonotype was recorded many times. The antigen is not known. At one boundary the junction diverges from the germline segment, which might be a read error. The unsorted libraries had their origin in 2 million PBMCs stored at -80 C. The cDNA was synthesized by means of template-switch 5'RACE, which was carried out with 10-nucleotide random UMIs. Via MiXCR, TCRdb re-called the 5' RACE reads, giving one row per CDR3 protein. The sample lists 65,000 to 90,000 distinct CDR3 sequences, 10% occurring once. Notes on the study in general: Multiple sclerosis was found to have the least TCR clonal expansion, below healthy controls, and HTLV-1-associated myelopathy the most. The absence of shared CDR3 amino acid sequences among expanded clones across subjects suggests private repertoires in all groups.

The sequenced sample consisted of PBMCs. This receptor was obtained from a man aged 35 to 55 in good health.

The CDR3 DNA reads TGTGCCTGCAGTGTCAGGGTTTCCTACACTGAAGCTTTCTTT. The encoded protein is CACSVRVSYTEAFF. This chain joins TRBV6-5 and TRBJ1-1, with D tentatively TRBD1 (5 bases). The CDR3 runs to 14 residues. In germline, CDR1 is MNHEY, CDR2 SVGAGI.